These 12 T cell receptor beta chains were sequenced from one sample in a study of Ad26.COV2.S vaccination and SARS-CoV-2 variants. Clones were read by immunoSEQ multiplex PCR, and TCRdb kept only the in-frame ones, dropping some. The sample records a few hundred thousand clones, 80% to 95% being singletons. Treatment: about 20 received Ad26.COV2.S at low or high dose, single or two shots; about 5 received placebo; per-sample allocation not given. All samples were drawn on day 63, counting from the first vaccine or placebo injection. The specimen comprised peripheral blood, sampled in a trial of Ad26.COV2.S vaccine versus placebo. Receptors were obtained from a person aged 18-65 years who received the Ad26.COV2.S COVID-19 vaccine or a placebo.

The chain recombines TRBV7-9 with TRBJ2-2, with no clear D. Germline loops: CDR1 SEHNR, CDR2 FQNEAQ (reference sequence). The CDR3 has 15 residues. V lost 6 bases and J lost 0, with 11 bases in between. The CDR3 reads CASSRDAANTGELFF. CDR3 DNA sequence: TGTGCCAGCAGTCGAGACGCCGCGAACACCGGGGAGCTGTTTTTT.

The V and J genes are TRBV28 and TRBJ2-7, with 9 bases identical to TRBD2. This CDR3 is 14 amino acids long. CDR1 MDHEN and CDR2 SYDVKM come from the germline V gene. V dropped 3 bases and J dropped 7; count of bases not matched to a gene: 7. The CDR3 nucleotides are TGTGCCAGCAGTTTGGTAGCGGGAGTGGGGGAGCAGTACTTC. It is translated as CASSLVAGVGEQYF.

The genes are TRBV11-2 and TRBJ2-6; 7 positions agree with TRBD1. Germline CDR1 and CDR2: SGHAT and FQNNGV. The V gene end was trimmed by 6 bases and the J gene end by 0 bases; junction bases not matched to a gene: 8. The CDR3 length is 17 residues. The CDR3 is CASRTGQLLSGANVLTF. CDR3 nucleotides: TGTGCCAGCAGGACGGGACAGCTACTCTCTGGGGCCAACGTCCTGACTTTC.

A single count supports this clone. This chain links TRBV7-2 with TRBJ2-3, with D unclear. Germline assignment: CDR1 SGHTA and CDR2 FQGNSA. Deletions cut 6 bases from V and 3 bases from J, with 10 bases between. This CDR3 region has 13 residues. CDR3 bases: TGTGCCAGCAGTCCCCAGACAACAGATACGCAGTATTTT. This encodes CASSPQTTDTQYF.

The genes are TRBV11-2 and TRBJ2-7; tentatively, D is TRBD1 (6 bases). The CDR3 has 15 amino acids. Germline V lookup: CDR1 SGHAT, CDR2 FQNNGV. The V and J ends lost 4 bases and 1 base respectively, with 14 bases between them. As DNA, the CDR3 is TGTGCCAGCAGCTCCCCAGGGGCGGTATCCTACGAGCAGTACTTC. This codes for CASSSPGAVSYEQYF.

The V and J genes are TRBV15 and TRBJ2-1; TRBD2 matches at 11 bases. The germline V gene encodes CDR1 LNHNV and CDR2 YYDKDF (reference sequence). The CDR3 length is 16 residues. Losses at the gene ends were 0 bases for V and 6 bases for J; bases not matched to a gene: 4. CDR3: CATSRDLLAGANEQFF. The CDR3 DNA reads as TGTGCCACCAGCAGAGATTTACTAGCGGGAGCCAATGAGCAGTTCTTC.

The CDR3: CASSLGQGARNEAFF. The CDR3 coding sequence is TGTGCCAGCAGCTTAGGACAGGGGGCAAGGAATGAAGCTTTCTTT. J is TRBJ1-1 and V is TRBV7-9; 10 bases fit TRBD1. The V segment lost 1 base and the J segment 7 bases; nucleotides outside the gene matches: 6. In germline, CDR1 is SEHNR, CDR2 FQNEAQ (reference sequence). CDR3 size: 15 residues. Full variable domain (remainder filled in from reference TRBV7-9 and TRBJ1-1): DTGVSQNPRHKITKRGQNVTFRCDPISEHNRLYWYRQTLGQGPEFLTYFQNEAQLEKSRLLSDRFSAERPKGSFSTLEIQRTEQGDSAMYLCASSLGQGARNEAFFGQGTRLTVV.

V usage is TRBV5-4 and J usage is TRBJ2-3, with D unresolved. The CDR3 totals 14 residues. The ends were cut back, 4 bases at V and 0 bases at J, with 9 bases in the middle. Germline V gives CDR1 SGHNT, CDR2 YYREEE (reference sequence). The CDR3 DNA reads as TGTGCCAGCAGCATACTTAACAGCACAGATACGCAGTATTTT. Protein: CASSILNSTDTQYF.

The chain combines TRBV3-1 (or the pseudogene TRBV3-2) with TRBJ2-5; TRBD2 aligns across 12 bases. The V and J ends lost 3 bases and 2 bases, in that order; junction bases with no gene match: 1. The CDR3 is 15 amino acids. Germline V gives CDR1 LGHDT, CDR2 YNNKEL (reference sequence). The CDR3 loop reads CASSQTSGGQETQYF. The CDR3 nucleotides are TGTGCCAGCAGCCAGACTAGCGGGGGACAAGAGACCCAGTACTTC.

This chain connects TRBV28 to TRBJ2-6; D gene ambiguous. Trimming shortened V by 5 bases and J by 0 bases, and 14 bases separated the two germline ends. The germline CDR1 and CDR2 sequences are MDHEN and SYDVKM. The CDR3 sequence is 17 residues long. This CDR3 is CASSSRWSTSGANVLTF. For the CDR3, the DNA is TGTGCCAGCAGTAGTCGATGGAGCACCTCTGGGGCCAACGTCCTGACTTTC.

As regards this clone: This same CDR3 is encoded by further DNA sequences in the sample. V is TRBV28 and J is TRBJ2-7; D gene unclear. This CDR3 has 13 amino acids. Trimming stripped 4 bases from V and 3 bases from J, with 10 bases between. Germline-derived CDR1 and CDR2 are MDHEN and SYDVKM. CDR3 amino acids: CASSSGSSYEQYF. DNA of the CDR3: TGTGCCAGCAGTTCCGGGTCAAGCTACGAGCAGTACTTC.

The chain employs TRBV7-2 and TRBJ2-7; 7 positions match TRBD1. Trimming took 4 bases from V and 5 from J; bases not matched to a gene: 8. Looked up from germline, CDR1 is SGHTA and CDR2 is FQGNSA. The CDR3 runs to 14 residues. The DNA of the CDR3 is TGTGCCAGCAGCTCCCAGGGGGAGTCCGACGAGCAGTACTTC. Amino acids: CASSSQGESDEQYF.